The clone carrying this TCR beta chain was counted once. TCRdb recomputed calls from the PCR reads with MiXCR, one row per CDR3 protein. The sample shows more than 80,000 distinct CDR3 sequences, under 55% of them seen only once. The V and J ends lost 4 bases and 3 bases, in that order; junction bases with no gene match: 8. The CDR3 runs 15 residues. CDR1 and CDR2 (germline): LGHNA, YSLEER. The data originate from a study of CDR3 diversity in severe acne. The source is a male donor with severe acne vulgaris. Sequences were obtained from blood. V is TRBV4-3 and J is TRBJ2-7, with 8 bases fitting TRBD1. CDR3 nucleotide sequence: TGCGCCAGCAGCCTAGACAGGGGATCCCTCTACGAGCAGTACTTC. Translating gives CASSLDRGSLYEQYF.